This TCR beta chain was recovered during a study of cytomegalovirus exposure and HLA in healthy donors. The length of the CDR3 is 13 residues. CDR1 is MNHNY, CDR2 SVGAGI, per germline (reference sequence). Trimming took 6 bases from V and 8 from J; bases not matched to a gene: 8. The PCR was carried out with 60 Vbeta primers and 13 Jbeta primers. This table comes from immunoSEQ multiplex PCR, and its TCRdb copy is limited to in-frame clones, with some not included. The sample carries 140,000 to 150,000 clones, 65% to 80% recorded once. Sequenced material: PBMCs. This clonotype originated in a man aged 25 to 40 in good health and CMV-seronegative. This chain joins TRBV6-6 and TRBJ1-2; 8 bases line up with TRBD1. The CDR3 reads CASSPGTGAGYTF. CDR3 in DNA: TGTGCCAGCAGCCCCGGGACAGGTGCCGGCTACACCTTC.